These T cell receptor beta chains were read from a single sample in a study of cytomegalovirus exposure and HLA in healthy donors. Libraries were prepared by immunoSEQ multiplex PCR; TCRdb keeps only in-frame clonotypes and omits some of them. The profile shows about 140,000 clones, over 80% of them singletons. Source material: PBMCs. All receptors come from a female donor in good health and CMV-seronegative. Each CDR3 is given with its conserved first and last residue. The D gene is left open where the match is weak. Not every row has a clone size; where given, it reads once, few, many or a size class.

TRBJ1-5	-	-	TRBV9	TGTGCCAGCAACAAGGAGGGGAGGGTCAATCAGCCCCAGCATTTT	CASNKEGRVNQPQHF
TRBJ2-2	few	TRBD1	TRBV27	TGTGCCAGCGGTTGGATTAGGGGGCTAGGAGGGGAGCTGTTTTTT	CASGWIRGLGGELFF
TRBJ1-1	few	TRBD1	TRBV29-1	TGCAGCGTTGGGGACAGGGGCACTGAAGCTTTCTTT	CSVGDRGTEAFF
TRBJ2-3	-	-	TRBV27	TGTGCCAGCAGTTTGGGACACCCGGGAGATACGCAGTATTTT	CASSLGHPGDTQYF
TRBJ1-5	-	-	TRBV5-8	TGTGCCAGCAGCTTGGATCGGTTATCTAGTGATGATCAGCCCCAGCATTTT	CASSLDRLSSDDQPQHF
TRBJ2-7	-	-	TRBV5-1	TGCGCCAGCAGCTTGTGGGGCCTCGGCTCCTACGAGCAGTACTTC	CASSLWGLGSYEQYF
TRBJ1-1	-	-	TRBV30	TGTGCCTGGAGTTTTAACCGGGATCAAGCTTTCTTT	CAWSFNRDQAFF
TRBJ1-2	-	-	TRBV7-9	TGTGCCAGCAGCTCAGGGGACTATGGCTACACCTTC	CASSSGDYGYTF
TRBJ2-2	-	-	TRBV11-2	TGTGCCAGCAGCTCCGACCCTCGGGGCACCGGGGAGCTGTTTTTT	CASSSDPRGTGELFF
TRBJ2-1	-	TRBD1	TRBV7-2	TGTGCCAGCAGGGACAGGGGATTTAGTGAGCAGTTCTTC	CASRDRGFSEQFF
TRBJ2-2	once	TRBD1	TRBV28	TGTGCCACCCTACAGGGGGCCTCCACCGGGGAGCTGTTTTTT	CATLQGASTGELFF
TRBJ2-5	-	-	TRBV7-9	TGTGCGAGCGGAGGGCCGGGACAAGAGACCCAGTACTTC	CASGGPGQETQYF
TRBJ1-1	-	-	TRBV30	TGTGCCTGGGGGACGGGAGTGAACACTGAAGCTTTCTTT	CAWGTGVNTEAFF
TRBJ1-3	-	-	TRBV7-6	TGTGCCAGCAGCTTAATGACAGGCCCCTCAGGAAACACCATATATTTT	CASSLMTGPSGNTIYF
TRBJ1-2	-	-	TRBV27	TGTGCCAGCAGTTATGCAGGGGCCACCAACGGCTACACCTTC	CASSYAGATNGYTF
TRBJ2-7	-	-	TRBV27	TGTGCCAGCAGTTTATCCCCACAGGACAGACCCTACGAGCAGTACTTC	CASSLSPQDRPYEQYF
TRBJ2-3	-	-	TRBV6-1	TGTGCCAGCAGTGAACAAGTTGCGGGGAGATCGACGCAGTATTTT	CASSEQVAGRSTQYF
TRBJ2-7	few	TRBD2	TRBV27	TGTGCCAGCAGCCCCTTAGAGACTAGCCTCTCCTACGAGCAGTACTTC	CASSPLETSLSYEQYF
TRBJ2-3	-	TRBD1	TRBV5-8	TGTGCCAGCAGCTCCGGACAGGGTAGCACAGATACGCAGTATTTT	CASSSGQGSTDTQYF
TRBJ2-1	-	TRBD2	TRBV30	TGTGCCTGGAGTGTGGGAGCGGGAGATTACAATGAGCAGTTCTTC	CAWSVGAGDYNEQFF
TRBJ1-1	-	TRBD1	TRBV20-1	TGCAGTGCTGGGACAGAAACTGAAGCTTTCTTT	CSAGTETEAFF
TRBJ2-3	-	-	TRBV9	TGTGCCAGCTCACGAGGCTACACAGATACGCAGTATTTT	CASSRGYTDTQYF
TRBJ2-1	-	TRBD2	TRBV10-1	TGCGCCAGCAGTGAGAGTGGCGGGAGCTGGAATGAGCAGTTCTTC	CASSESGGSWNEQFF
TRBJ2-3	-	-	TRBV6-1	TGTGCCAGCAGCTACAGGGATAGCACAGATACGCAGTATTTT	CASSYRDSTDTQYF
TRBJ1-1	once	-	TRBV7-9	TGTGCCAGCAGCTTAACGGGGAACACTGAAGCTTTCTTT	CASSLTGNTEAFF
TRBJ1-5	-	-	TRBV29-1	TGCACCCCACGACAGGTTAGCAATCAGCCCCAGCATTTT	CTPRQVSNQPQHF
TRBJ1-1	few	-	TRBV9	TGTGCCAGCAGCGTAGCTACTGAGGGGAGGGGCAGGGGAAGGGCGAACACTGAAGCTTTCTTT	CASSVATEGRGRGRANTEAFF
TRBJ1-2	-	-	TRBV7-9	TGTGCCAGCAGCTTATCCCAGGGGCACTATGGCTACACCTTC	CASSLSQGHYGYTF
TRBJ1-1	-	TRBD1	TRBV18	TGTGCCAGCTCACCTCCGGGGCCCCGGACAGGGAGGGTACGGACTGAAGCTTTCTTT	CASSPPGPRTGRVRTEAFF
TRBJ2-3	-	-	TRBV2	TGTGCCAGCGGAATGACGGGGTTCAGCACAGATACGCAGTATTTT	CASGMTGFSTDTQYF
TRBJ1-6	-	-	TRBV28	TGTGCCAGCAGCAAACAGGGAAATTCACCCCTCCACTTT	CASSKQGNSPLHF
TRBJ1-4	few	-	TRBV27	TGTGCCAGCAGTTTAGGGCTTAATGAAAAACTGTTTTTT	CASSLGLNEKLFF
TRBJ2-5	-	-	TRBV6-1	TGTGCCAGCACTAAGGTAGCCCGGGAGACCCAGTACTTC	CASTKVARETQYF
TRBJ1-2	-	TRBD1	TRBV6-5	TGTGCCAGCAGTCAGGACAGGGGGTATGGCTACACCTTC	CASSQDRGYGYTF
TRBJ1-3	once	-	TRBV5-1	TGCGCCAGCAGCTTGACAACGGGAAACACCATATATTTT	CASSLTTGNTIYF
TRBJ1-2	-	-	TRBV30	TGTGCCTGGAGTGTACCGGGGAACTATGGCTACACCTTC	CAWSVPGNYGYTF
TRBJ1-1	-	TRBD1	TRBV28	TGTGCCAGCAGTTTACCGGGACAGATGAACACTGAAGCTTTCTTT	CASSLPGQMNTEAFF
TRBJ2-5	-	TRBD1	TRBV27	TGTGCCAGCAGAACTAGCCGGACAGGGGACGAGACCCAGTACTTC	CASRTSRTGDETQYF
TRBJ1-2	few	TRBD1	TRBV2	TGTGCCAGCCTAGGCCGGGACAGGGTAGAGGGCTACACCTTC	CASLGRDRVEGYTF
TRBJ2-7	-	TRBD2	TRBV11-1	TGTGCCAGCAACGGGCGGGAGTTGAACGAGCAGTACTTC	CASNGRELNEQYF
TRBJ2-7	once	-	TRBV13	TGTGCCAGCAGCCTTTGGACAGCAATCTCCTACGAGCAGTACTTC	CASSLWTAISYEQYF
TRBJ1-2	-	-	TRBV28	TGTGCCAGCAGTTTCTCCCGGACTCGAGGGCACTATGGCTACACCTTC	CASSFSRTRGHYGYTF
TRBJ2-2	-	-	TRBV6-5	TGTGCCAGCAGAAACAGGGACACCGGGGAGCTGTTTTTT	CASRNRDTGELFF
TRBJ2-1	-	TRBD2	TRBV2	TGTGCCAGCAGTGACGGACAGGGACTAGCGGGAGGTCGTGATGAGCAGTTCTTC	CASSDGQGLAGGRDEQFF
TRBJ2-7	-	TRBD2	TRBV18	TGTGCCAGCTCTCCAGGACTAGCGGGAGGTACCAGGTCCTACGAGCAGTACTTC	CASSPGLAGGTRSYEQYF
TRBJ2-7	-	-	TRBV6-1	TGTGCCAGCACGGACTACTCATTCTCCTACGAGCAGTACTTC	CASTDYSFSYEQYF
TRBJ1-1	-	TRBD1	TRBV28	TGTGCCAGCAGTATCGGGACAGCCATGAACACTGAAGCTTTCTTT	CASSIGTAMNTEAFF
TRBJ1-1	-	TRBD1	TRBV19	TGTGCCAGCTCGATCACAGGGGTGGACACTGAAGCTTTCTTT	CASSITGVDTEAFF
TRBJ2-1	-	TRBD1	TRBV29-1	TGCAGCGTTGAACGGGACAGGGACGGCAATGAGCAGTTCTTC	CSVERDRDGNEQFF
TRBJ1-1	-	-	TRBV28	TGTGCCAGCAGTAGGGGGAACACTGAAGCTTTCTTT	CASSRGNTEAFF
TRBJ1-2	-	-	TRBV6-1	TGTGCCAGCAGTGAAGGGGGCGCGAATGGCTACACCTTC	CASSEGGANGYTF
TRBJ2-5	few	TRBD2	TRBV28	TGTGCCAGCAGTGCCCCCAACCGGGGGGGAGAGACCCAGTACTTC	CASSAPNRGGETQYF
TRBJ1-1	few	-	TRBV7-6	TGTGCCAGCAGCTTAGAACAGGGAACTGCTGAAGCTTTCTTT	CASSLEQGTAEAFF